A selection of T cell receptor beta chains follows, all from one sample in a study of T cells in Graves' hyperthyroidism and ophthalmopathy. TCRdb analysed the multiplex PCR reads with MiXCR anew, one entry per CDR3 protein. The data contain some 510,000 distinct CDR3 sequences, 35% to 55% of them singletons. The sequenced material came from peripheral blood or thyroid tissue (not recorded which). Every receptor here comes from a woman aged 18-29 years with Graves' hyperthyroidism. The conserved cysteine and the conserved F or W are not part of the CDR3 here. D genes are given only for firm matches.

ASSSPGNTEAF	.	TRBV6-5	TRBJ1-1
ASSYLDREGTEAF	TRBD1	TRBV7-9	TRBJ1-1
ATSREGGYT	.	TRBV15	TRBJ1-2
ATSRDSGYT	.	TRBV15	TRBJ1-2
ASSEIRQGNEQF	TRBD1	TRBV2	.
AISAQSRETQY	.	TRBV10-3	TRBJ2-5
ASSLITQGDETQY	TRBD1	TRBV7-8	TRBJ2-5
ASSYGLTYEQY	.	TRBV7-2	TRBJ2-7
ASRGSDLSNQPQH	.	TRBV12-3/TRBV12-4	TRBJ1-5
SANNRGPGAEAF	TRBD1	TRBV20-1	TRBJ1-1
SARPRSSSYEQY	.	TRBV20-1	TRBJ2-7
ASSQLERGTYEQY	TRBD2	TRBV4-1	.
SVRQGGNETQY	.	TRBV29-1	TRBJ2-5
ASSLDVTSGSGEQY	TRBD2	TRBV7-2	TRBJ2-7
AISGQVNTGELF	TRBD1	TRBV10-3	TRBJ2-2
ASSLAAGQQETQY	.	TRBV7-2	TRBJ2-5
AISDGQADNSPLH	TRBD1	TRBV10-3	TRBJ1-6
ASSTTGGTPQH	.	TRBV19	TRBJ1-5
ASREASQGGGQETQY	.	TRBV6-1	TRBJ2-5
ASLRGDSMNTEAF	.	TRBV19	TRBJ1-1
ATSNLGTGVEAF	TRBD1	TRBV24-1	TRBJ1-1
ASSTSAAGGNQPQH	.	TRBV19	TRBJ1-5
SSSRDRVSPLH	TRBD1	TRBV29-1	TRBJ1-6
SARDQGLYEQY	.	TRBV20-1	TRBJ2-7
ASSENRAEEKLF	.	TRBV2	TRBJ1-4
ASTPPRDSDEQY	.	TRBV7-8	TRBJ2-7
ASSSSGTGESEKLF	TRBD1	TRBV3-1	TRBJ1-4
SAIGIPGTLGYT	.	TRBV29-1	TRBJ1-2
AISEETGQTYEQY	.	TRBV10-3	TRBJ2-7
ASSIWSGSQETQY	.	TRBV19	TRBJ2-5